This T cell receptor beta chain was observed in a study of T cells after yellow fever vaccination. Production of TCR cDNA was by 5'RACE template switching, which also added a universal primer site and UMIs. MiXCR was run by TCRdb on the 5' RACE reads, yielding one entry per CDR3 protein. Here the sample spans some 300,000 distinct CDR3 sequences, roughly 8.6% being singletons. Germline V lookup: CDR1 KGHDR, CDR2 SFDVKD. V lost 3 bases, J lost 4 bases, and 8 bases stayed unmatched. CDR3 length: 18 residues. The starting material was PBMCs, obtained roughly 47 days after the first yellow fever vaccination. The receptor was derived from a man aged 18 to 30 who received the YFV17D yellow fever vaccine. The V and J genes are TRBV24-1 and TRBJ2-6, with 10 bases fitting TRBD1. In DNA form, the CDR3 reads TGTGCCACCAGTGATCGACCGGGACAGGGGAAAGGGGCCAACGTCCTGACTTTC. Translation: CATSDRPGQGKGANVLTF.